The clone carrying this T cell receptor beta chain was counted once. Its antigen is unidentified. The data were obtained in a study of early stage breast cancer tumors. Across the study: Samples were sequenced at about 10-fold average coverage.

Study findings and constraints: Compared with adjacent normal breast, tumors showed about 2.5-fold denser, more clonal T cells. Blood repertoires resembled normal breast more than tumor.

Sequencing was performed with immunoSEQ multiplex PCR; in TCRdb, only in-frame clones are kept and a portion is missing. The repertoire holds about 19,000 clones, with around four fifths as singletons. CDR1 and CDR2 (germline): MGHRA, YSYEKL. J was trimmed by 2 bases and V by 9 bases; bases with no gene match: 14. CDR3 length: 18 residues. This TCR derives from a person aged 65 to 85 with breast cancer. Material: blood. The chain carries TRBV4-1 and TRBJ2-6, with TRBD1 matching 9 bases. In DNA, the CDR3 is TGCGCCAGTTCACCCCTCGGGACAGGGATCCCTGGGGCCAACGTCCTGACTTTC. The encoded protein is CASSPLGTGIPGANVLTF.